These T cell receptor beta chains were read from a single sample in a study of blood T cell repertoires in COVID-19. Using immunoSEQ multiplex PCR, the repertoire was profiled, and TCRdb retains in-frame clones only, with some absent. The sample gives about 170,000 clones, less than 90% of which show up once; around 24% is in the top ten. Sequenced material: peripheral blood. Every receptor here comes from a man aged 60 to 75 with acute or convalescent COVID-19. CDR3s include the opening cysteine and the closing phenylalanine or tryptophan. The order of the fields is CDR3 length, V gene, J gene, CDR3 protein.

>17|TRBV4-1|TRBJ2-2
CASSQGGSKRSTGELFF
>15|TRBV7-9|TRBJ2-3
CASSYPSGVSDTQYF
>15|TRBV5-4|TRBJ2-1
CASSLEGGRNNEQFF
>15|TRBV29-1|TRBJ2-1
CSVSERGALYNEQFF
>16|TRBV7-8|TRBJ1-5
CASSRWDRVGNQPQHF
>12|TRBV5-4|TRBJ1-4
CASSLAKGKLFF
>17|TRBV7-2|TRBJ1-3
CASSLEGTRRAGNTIYF
>13|TRBV24-1|TRBJ2-1
CATSDPPDREQFF
>15|TRBV14|TRBJ1-5
CASSQGDSSNQPQHF
>16|TRBV5-4|TRBJ1-6
CASSSIKQGRNSPLHF
>15|TRBV10-3|TRBJ1-2
CAIKAAEGGGYGYTF
>14|TRBV27|TRBJ1-5
CASRTGGRGQPQHF
>14|TRBV24-1|TRBJ1-2
CATSDPEDRDGYTF
>18|TRBV11-2|TRBJ2-3
CASSSTLLAGAGTDTQYF
>16|TRBV6-1|TRBJ2-1
CASSEQVARSYNEQFF
>13|TRBV7-8|TRBJ1-5
CASSPDNNQPQHF
>20|TRBV21-1|TRBJ2-4
CASSYRKIASGGRAKNIQYF
>16|TRBV14|TRBJ1-2
CASSQEGKGFGYGYTF
>13|TRBV7-9|TRBJ1-2
CASRPGGGYGYTF
>17|TRBV10-3|TRBJ2-6
CAISPGTGGSGANVLTF
>14|TRBV27|TRBJ2-5
CASSPLGSGETQYF
>12|TRBV29-1|TRBJ1-1
CSAGQVNTEAFF